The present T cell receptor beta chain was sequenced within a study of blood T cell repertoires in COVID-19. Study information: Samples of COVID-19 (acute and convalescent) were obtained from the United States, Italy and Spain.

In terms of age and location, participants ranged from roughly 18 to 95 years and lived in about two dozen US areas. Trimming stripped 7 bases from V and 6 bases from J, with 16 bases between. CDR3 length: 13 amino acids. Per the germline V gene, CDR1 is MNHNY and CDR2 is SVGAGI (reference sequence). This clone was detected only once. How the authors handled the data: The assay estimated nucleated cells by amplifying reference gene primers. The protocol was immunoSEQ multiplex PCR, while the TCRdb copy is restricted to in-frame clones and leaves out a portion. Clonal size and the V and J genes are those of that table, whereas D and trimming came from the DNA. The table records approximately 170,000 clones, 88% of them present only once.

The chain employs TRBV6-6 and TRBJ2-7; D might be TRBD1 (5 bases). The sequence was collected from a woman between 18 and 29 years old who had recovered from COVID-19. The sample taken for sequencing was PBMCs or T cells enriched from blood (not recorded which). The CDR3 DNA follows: TGTGCCAGCATGACAGTGTCTTCTGGCGAGCAGTACTTC. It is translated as CASMTVSSGEQYF.